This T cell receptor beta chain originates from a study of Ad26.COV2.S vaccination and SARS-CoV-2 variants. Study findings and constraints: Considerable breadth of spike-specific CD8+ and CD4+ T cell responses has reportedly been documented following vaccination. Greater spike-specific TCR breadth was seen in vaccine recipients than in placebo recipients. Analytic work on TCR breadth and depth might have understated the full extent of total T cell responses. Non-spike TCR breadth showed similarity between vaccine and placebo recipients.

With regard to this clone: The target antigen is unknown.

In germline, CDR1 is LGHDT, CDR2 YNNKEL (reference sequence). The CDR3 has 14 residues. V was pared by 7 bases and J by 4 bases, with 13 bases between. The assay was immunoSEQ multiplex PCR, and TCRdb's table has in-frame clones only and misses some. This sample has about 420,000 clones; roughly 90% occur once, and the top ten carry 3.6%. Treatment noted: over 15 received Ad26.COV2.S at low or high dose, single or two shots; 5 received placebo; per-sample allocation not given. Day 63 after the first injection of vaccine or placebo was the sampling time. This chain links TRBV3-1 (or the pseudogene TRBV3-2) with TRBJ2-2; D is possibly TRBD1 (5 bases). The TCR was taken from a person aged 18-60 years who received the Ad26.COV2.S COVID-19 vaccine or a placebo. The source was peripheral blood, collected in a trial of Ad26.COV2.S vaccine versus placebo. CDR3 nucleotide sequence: TGTGCCAGCATGCCAGGGTGGATCACCGGGGAGCTGTTTTTT. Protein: CASMPGWITGELFF.